This passage covers 9 T cell receptor beta chains from one sample sequenced in a study of blood T cells in healthy people across ages. For the second PCR, which ran for about 7 to 11 cycles, a sample-barcoded 5' primer and a J-beta primer mix were used. TCRdb processed the 5' RACE reads anew with MiXCR; each CDR3 protein has one entry. Among about 1.5 million distinct CDR3 sequences listed, approximately 38% were seen once. Source material: blood. The receptors stem from a woman younger than 30 in good health.

The V call is TRBV5-1, the J call TRBJ1-2, with a possible D match to TRBD1 (5 bases). Trimming pared 2 bases from V and 2 bases from J, leaving 13 bases between. Germline V gene lookup returns CDR1 SGHRS and CDR2 YFSETQ. The CDR3 runs 15 residues. The CDR3 sequence: CASSLTGGANYGYTF. The CDR3 coding sequence is TGCGCCAGCAGCTTAACTGGGGGAGCGAACTATGGCTACACCTTC.

The chain has TRBV3-1 and TRBJ2-5, with D uncertain. The germline gives CDR1 LGHDT, CDR2 YNNKEL (reference sequence). The V and J ends lost 3 bases and 11 bases respectively, with 16 bases between them. This CDR3 comprises 13 residues. The CDR3 reads CASSQALSHEQYF. Here the CDR3 DNA reads TGTGCCAGCAGCCAGGCTCTCTCCCATGAGCAGTACTTC.

There are many counts of this clonotype. J is TRBJ2-7 and V is TRBV5-1; D is possibly TRBD1 (6 bases). Germline-derived CDR1 and CDR2 are SGHRS and YFSETQ. CDR3 length equals 15 residues. V lost 0 bases, J lost 6 bases, and 16 bases lay in between. CDR3 DNA sequence: TGCGCCAGCAGCTTGGTCCCTGGGGGCATGAGCGAGCAGTACTTC. Residues: CASSLVPGGMSEQYF.

The CDR3 sequence: CASSPPTTPSNYGYTF. The CDR3 region has the DNA TGTGCCAGCTCACCACCGACGACACCGTCTAACTATGGCTACACCTTC. The rearrangement joins TRBV18 to TRBJ1-2; D gene ambiguous. V lost 0 bases, J lost 0 bases, and 11 bases lay in between. The CDR3 runs to 16 residues. Germline CDR1 reads KGHSH; CDR2 reads LQKENI.

The rearrangement joins TRBV4-1 to TRBJ1-2, with 8 bases aligning to TRBD1. This CDR3 spans 15 amino acids. With 0 bases clipped from V and 7 bases from J, the junction kept 7 bases outside the gene matches. Germline V gives CDR1 MGHRA, CDR2 YSYEKL. CDR3 sequence: CASSQDPQGAGGYTF. CDR3 sequence (DNA): TGCGCCAGCAGCCAAGACCCTCAGGGGGCGGGTGGCTACACCTTC.

The rearrangement links TRBV5-1 to TRBJ1-5; D is perhaps TRBD1 (5 bases). Germline V lookup: CDR1 SGHRS, CDR2 YFSETQ. The CDR3 consists of 17 residues. V lost 0 bases, J lost 0 bases, and 13 bases lay in between. The CDR3 here is CASSLGSTVNSNQPQHF. CDR3 DNA sequence: TGCGCCAGCAGCTTGGGTTCGACAGTCAATAGCAATCAGCCCCAGCATTTT.

This clonotype was seen more than once but under ten times. The rearrangement joins TRBV7-9 to TRBJ1-1; 12 bases fit TRBD1. The CDR3 length is 18 residues. From germline, CDR1 is SEHNR and CDR2 FQNEAQ (reference sequence). Losses at the gene ends were 4 bases for V and 4 bases for J; bases not matched to a gene: 13. The CDR3 nucleotides read TGTGCCAGCAGCTGGGCTTTGGGACAGGGGGCGTCGGTCACTGAAGCTTTCTTT. Protein product: CASSWALGQGASVTEAFF.

This clonotype came up many times. This chain uses TRBV9 with TRBJ2-1; 11 nucleotides align to TRBD2. This CDR3 spans 15 amino acids. V dropped 5 bases and J dropped 3; count of bases not matched to a gene: 4. The germline V gene encodes CDR1 SGDLS and CDR2 YYNGEE. CDR3 sequence reads: CASSAGTSGYNEQFF. The CDR3 region has the DNA TGTGCCAGCAGTGCCGGGACTAGCGGCTACAATGAGCAGTTCTTC.

This clonotype was seen only a few times. V and J are TRBV16 and TRBJ2-1; 10 nucleotides line up with TRBD2. CDR1 and CDR2 from the germline V gene are KGHSY and FQNENV. Losses at the gene ends were 3 bases for V and 5 bases for J; bases not matched to a gene: 7. The CDR3 loop spans 16 amino acids. This chain's CDR3 is CASSQPGAGGNNEQFF. CDR3 nucleotide sequence: TGTGCCAGCAGCCAGCCAGGAGCGGGGGGGAACAATGAGCAGTTCTTC.